Below are 28 T cell receptor beta chains sequenced from a single sample in a study of OX40 agonist ivuxolimab in advanced cancers. Clones were sequenced by immunoSEQ multiplex PCR, and TCRdb holds only the in-frame ones, with some missing. The sample has fewer than 65,000 clones, about 90% seen once. The material was CD4+ or CD8+ T cells sorted from blood, obtained in a trial of the OX40 agonist ivuxolimab. The receptors derive from an adult with an advanced solid tumor such as melanoma, head and neck, liver or kidney cancer.

The V gene is TRBV6-1, the J gene TRBJ1-4; D is unresolved. This CDR3 has 14 residues. The ends were cut back, 8 bases at V and 0 bases at J, with 10 bases in the middle. Germline values: CDR1 MNHNS, CDR2 SASEGT. The CDR3 sequence: CASHQSSTNEKLFF. The CDR3 DNA is TGTGCCAGCCACCAAAGCTCAACTAATGAAAAACTGTTTTTT.

V gene TRBV5-1 combines with J gene TRBJ2-7; TRBD2 might be the D (6 bases). Trimming left V 5 bases short and J 3 bases short, with 15 bases between. Germline V CDR1 and CDR2: SGHRS, YFSETQ. The length of the CDR3 is 14 residues. The CDR3 spells CASRSLAAYYEQYF. CDR3 nucleotides: TGCGCCAGCAGGAGTTTAGCGGCGTACTACGAGCAGTACTTC.

The rearrangement joins TRBV18 to TRBJ1-2; no definite D call. The CDR3 loop spans 15 amino acids. Trimming stripped 2 bases from V and 6 bases from J, with 16 bases between. Germline CDR1 and CDR2: KGHSH and LQKENI. CDR3 sequence: CASSPTTVLLDGYTF. DNA of the CDR3: TGTGCCAGCTCACCAACGACGGTCCTGCTCGATGGCTACACCTTC.

This rearrangement joins TRBV11-1 to TRBJ1-2; D remains ambiguous. Germline loops: CDR1 SGHAT, CDR2 FQDESV (reference sequence). The CDR3 has 15 residues. Trimming left V 2 bases short and J 0 bases short, with 10 bases between. In DNA form, the CDR3 reads TGTGCCAGCAGCTTACTCGAGGGAGCTAACTATGGCTACACCTTC. Translated: CASSLLEGANYGYTF.

J is TRBJ2-5 and V is TRBV2; D call uncertain. Germline V gives CDR1 SNHLY, CDR2 FYNNEI. The length of the CDR3 is 14 residues. Trimming stripped 5 bases from V and 0 bases from J, with 10 bases between. The CDR3 here is CASSTRRNQETQYF. CDR3 nucleotide sequence: TGTGCCAGCAGTACACGACGGAACCAAGAGACCCAGTACTTC.

The J gene is TRBJ1-2, the V gene TRBV7-8; 10 bases are a match to TRBD1. CDR1 is SGHVS and CDR2 is FQNEAQ in the germline V gene. The CDR3 contains 14 residues. The V and J ends lost 5 bases and 8 bases, in that order; junction bases with no gene match: 8. CDR3 amino acids: CASSQRQGARGYTF. The CDR3 nucleotides read TGTGCCAGCAGCCAACGACAGGGGGCGCGGGGCTACACCTTC.

This sequence joins TRBV6-1 and TRBJ2-7; 7 bases fit TRBD1. The CDR3 spans 14 residues. The V gene's germline CDR1 is MNHNS and CDR2 SASEGT. Trimming removed 7 bases from V and 6 bases from J; junction bases left unmatched: 12. This chain's CDR3 is CASIPQGDRSEQYF. The CDR3 nucleotides are TGTGCCAGCATTCCCCAGGGGGACCGGAGCGAGCAGTACTTC.

The chain recombines TRBV15 with TRBJ1-2; TRBD1 might be the D (5 bases). CDR3 length: 15 residues. Germline V CDR1 and CDR2: LNHNV, YYDKDF (reference sequence). The germline V and J ends were trimmed by 3 bases and 3 bases, with 14 bases remaining between them. In DNA, the CDR3 is TGTGCCACCAGCAGGGACGTTGGAGGGGACTATGGCTACACCTTC. The encoded protein is CATSRDVGGDYGYTF.

The V call is TRBV5-4, the J call TRBJ2-1; the D is unclear. The CDR3 extends over 16 amino acids. The germline V gene has CDR1 SGHNT and CDR2 YYREEE (reference sequence). Trimming cost V 4 bases and J 0 bases, with 14 bases left between them. The CDR3 protein is CASSVPTQSSYNEQFF. DNA for the CDR3: TGTGCCAGCAGCGTGCCCACTCAGAGCTCCTACAATGAGCAGTTCTTC.

The CDR3 sequence: CASSPDGVVLETQYF. CDR3 DNA sequence: TGCGCCAGCAGCCCGGACGGGGTAGTTTTAGAGACCCAGTACTTC. This rearrangement joins TRBV4-3 to TRBJ2-5, with D possibly TRBD2 on 5 matching bases. The CDR3 is 15 residues long. Deletions cut 4 bases from V and 4 bases from J, with 16 bases between. Per the germline V gene, CDR1 is LGHNA and CDR2 is YSLEER.

V gene TRBV6-6 combines with J gene TRBJ2-3; D is unresolved. Germline V gene sequence: CDR1 MNHNY, CDR2 SVGAGI (reference sequence). The CDR3 has 15 amino acids. Trimming took off 8 bases at V and 2 bases at J, with 17 bases between the two ends. The CDR3 DNA sequence: TGTGCCAGCTTGCCGAGCCCCTCCATCACAGATACGCAGTATTTT. Amino acids: CASLPSPSITDTQYF.

The chain uses TRBV9 and TRBJ2-1; the D call may be TRBD1 or TRBD2 (5 bases each). The CDR3 totals 17 residues. CDR1 and CDR2 from the germline V gene are SGDLS and YYNGEE. V was pared by 4 bases and J by 5 bases, with 22 bases between. CDR3 amino acids: CASSRRAGAIQDNEQFF. As DNA, the CDR3 is TGTGCCAGCAGCAGAAGGGCCGGGGCCATCCAAGACAATGAGCAGTTCTTC.

The V call is TRBV18, the J call TRBJ1-2; 7 nucleotides align to TRBD1. CDR1 and CDR2 from the germline V gene are KGHSH and LQKENI. There are 13 residues in the CDR3. J lost 2 bases, V lost 6 bases, and 3 bases had no gene match. Written as DNA, the CDR3 is TGTGCCAGCTCCCAGGGACAGAACTATGGCTACACCTTC. Translating it yields CASSQGQNYGYTF.

J is TRBJ2-7 and V is TRBV29-1; D unclear. V shed 4 bases and J shed 2 bases, with 6 bases lying between them. CDR1 and CDR2 from the germline V gene are SQVTM and ANQGSEA. This CDR3 contains 11 residues. The CDR3 loop reads CSVAHAYEQYF. The CDR3 DNA reads as TGCAGCGTTGCCCACGCCTACGAGCAGTACTTC.

In this sample, this clone turned up a few times. V and J are TRBV4-1 and TRBJ2-7, with TRBD1 identical over 10 bases. CDR3 length: 15 residues. Trimming at V came to 4 bases and at J to 3 bases, leaving 6 bases not matched to a gene. CDR1 and CDR2 from the germline V gene are MGHRA and YSYEKL. In nucleotides, the CDR3 is TGCGCCAGCAGCCGCCCAGACAGGGGGCTCTACGAGCAGTACTTC. Residues: CASSRPDRGLYEQYF.

The CDR3 loop reads CASRPGLASNQPQHF. The DNA for the CDR3 is TGTGCCAGCAGACCAGGACTGGCAAGCAATCAGCCCCAGCATTTT. This chain connects TRBV6-6 to TRBJ1-5; D gene unclear. Germline loops: CDR1 MNHNY, CDR2 SVGAGI (reference sequence). This CDR3 is built from 15 residues. V was shortened by 6 bases and J by 1 base, with 13 bases between the two germline ends.

The chain employs TRBV6-5 and TRBJ1-2, with D unclear. CDR3 length equals 12 residues. The V end was cut by 0 bases, the J end by 4 bases, with 3 bases between. CDR1 MNHEY and CDR2 SVGAGI come from the germline V gene. The CDR3 here is CASSYSGYGYTF. DNA for the CDR3: TGTGCCAGCAGTTACTCGGGCTATGGCTACACCTTC.

This clone has a handful of counts. The V gene is TRBV7-2, the J gene TRBJ2-5; D gene unclear. The CDR3 is made up of 11 amino acids. V was clipped by 4 bases and J by 4 bases, with 4 bases between them. Germline CDR1 and CDR2: SGHTA and FQGNSA. The CDR3 sequence: CASSSPETQYF. CDR3 nucleotide sequence: TGTGCCAGCAGCTCTCCAGAGACCCAGTACTTC.

J is TRBJ1-2 and V is TRBV19; 8 bases map to TRBD1. Trimming cost V 4 bases and J 8 bases; bases outside gene matches: 18. CDR1 is LNHDA, CDR2 SQIVND, per germline (reference sequence). This CDR3 has 17 amino acids. CDR3 region: CASSTSPGTGPARGYTF. For the CDR3, the DNA is TGTGCCAGTAGTACCTCACCCGGGACAGGCCCCGCCCGGGGCTACACCTTC.

The J gene is TRBJ1-1, the V gene TRBV25-1; TRBD1 matches 7 bases. This CDR3 spans 12 amino acids. V shed 6 bases, J shed 10 bases, and the junction held 8 bases outside the gene matches. Germline loops: CDR1 MGHDK, CDR2 SYGVNS. The CDR3 loop is CASREGGGRAFF. The CDR3 bases are TGTGCCAGCAGAGAGGGAGGGGGCAGAGCTTTCTTT.

The chain links TRBV4-1 to TRBJ1-3, with TRBD1 matching 9 bases. This CDR3 comprises 19 residues. J was trimmed by 0 bases and V by 1 base; bases with no gene match: 10. The germline gives CDR1 MGHRA, CDR2 YSYEKL. The CDR3 DNA is TGCGCCAGCAGCCAAGGGTGGGGGGACAGGGCCGACTCTGGAAACACCATATATTTT. Translation: CASSQGWGDRADSGNTIYF.

The chain couples TRBV2 to TRBJ2-5, with a possible D match to TRBD2 (7 bases). V was trimmed by 4 bases and J by 0 bases, leaving 21 bases between them. The V gene's germline CDR1 is SNHLY and CDR2 FYNNEI. The CDR3 runs 18 residues. The CDR3 DNA follows: TGTGCCAGCAGTGGGGGAGGGGGGATCCCAAAGTACCAAGAGACCCAGTACTTC. Protein: CASSGGGGIPKYQETQYF.

This clone was seen a few times. The rearrangement uses TRBV19 and TRBJ2-7; 7 nucleotides match TRBD1. Germline values: CDR1 LNHDA, CDR2 SQIVND (reference sequence). Trimming removed 3 bases from V and 2 bases from J; junction bases left unmatched: 1. This CDR3 contains 13 residues. CDR3 residues: CASSMQGAYEQYF. The CDR3 nucleotides read TGTGCCAGTAGTATGCAGGGGGCCTACGAGCAGTACTTC. Variable domain in full (rest from reference TRBV19 and TRBJ2-7): DGGITQSPKYLFRKEGQNVTLSCEQNLNHDAMYWYRQDPGQGLRLIYYSQIVNDFQKGDIAEGYSVSREKKESFPLTVTSAQKNPTAFYLCASSMQGAYEQYFGPGTRLTVT.

As concerns this clone: Distinct nucleotide sequences in the sample also encode this CDR3. The V gene is TRBV9, the J gene TRBJ2-2, with 7 bases lining up with TRBD2. V was pared by 4 bases and J by 6 bases, with 6 bases of the junction left unmatched. The germline gives CDR1 SGDLS, CDR2 YYNGEE. The CDR3 runs to 14 residues. The CDR3 region has the DNA TGTGCCAGCAGCTTAAAGCGGGGTTCCGGGGAGCTGTTTTTT. Translated: CASSLKRGSGELFF.

The chain links TRBV30 to TRBJ1-2, with 7 bases identical to TRBD1. CDR1 GTSNPN and CDR2 SVGIG come from the germline V gene (reference sequence). V shed 5 bases and J 5 bases; nucleotides not matched to a gene: 14. The CDR3 has 15 residues. This CDR3 reads CAWARGGAQGYGYTF. In DNA form, the CDR3 reads TGTGCCTGGGCCAGGGGGGGGGCCCAAGGTTATGGCTACACCTTC.

The chain couples TRBV4-3 to TRBJ1-2; D is perhaps TRBD1 (6 bases). The germline V and J ends were trimmed by 0 bases and 8 bases, with 13 bases remaining between them. The CDR3 totals 14 residues. Germline V gene data show CDR1 as LGHNA and CDR2 as YSLEER. CDR3 in amino acids: CASSQEGGRGGYTF. In nucleotides, the CDR3 is TGCGCCAGCAGCCAAGAAGGGGGAAGAGGAGGCTACACCTTC.

The chain has TRBV5-1 and TRBJ2-3; TRBD1 is a possible D gene (5 bases). The V end was cut by 9 bases, the J end by 2 bases, with 16 bases between. Germline CDR1 is SGHRS and CDR2 is YFSETQ. The CDR3 length is 14 residues. The CDR3 region is CATGRSSPTDTQYF. The CDR3 coding sequence is TGCGCCACAGGGCGGAGCAGCCCCACAGATACGCAGTATTTT.

CDR3 sequence reads: CASSPTGIREDGYTF. For the CDR3, the DNA is TGCGCCAGCAGCCCCACCGGAATTAGGGAGGATGGCTACACCTTC. The V and J genes are TRBV5-1 and TRBJ1-2, with D hard to call. The CDR3 contains 15 residues. Germline V CDR1 and CDR2: SGHRS, YFSETQ. The V end lost 4 bases, the J end lost 6 bases, and 19 bases lay between the germline ends. The whole variable domain, filled in from reference TRBV5-1 and TRBJ1-2, reads KAGVTQTPRYLIKTRGQQVTLSCSPISGHRSVSWYQQTPGQGLQFLFEYFSETQRNKGNFPGRFSGRQFSNSRSEMNVSTLELGDSALYLCASSPTGIREDGYTFGSGTRLTVV.